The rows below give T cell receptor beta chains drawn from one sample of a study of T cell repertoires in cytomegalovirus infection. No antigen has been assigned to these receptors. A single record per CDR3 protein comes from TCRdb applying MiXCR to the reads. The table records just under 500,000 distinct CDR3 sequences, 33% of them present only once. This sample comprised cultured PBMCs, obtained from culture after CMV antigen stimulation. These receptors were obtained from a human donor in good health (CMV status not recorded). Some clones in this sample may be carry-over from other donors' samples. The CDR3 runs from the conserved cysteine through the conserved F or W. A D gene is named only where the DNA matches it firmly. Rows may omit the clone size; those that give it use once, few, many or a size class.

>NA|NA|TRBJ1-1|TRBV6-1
CARQERTEAFF
TGTGCCAGACAGGAAAGGACTGAAGCTTTCTTT
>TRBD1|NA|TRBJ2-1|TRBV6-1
CASSPFGTVNEQFF
TGTGCCAGCAGCCCTTTCGGGACAGTAAATGAGCAGTTCTTC
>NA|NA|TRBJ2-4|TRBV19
CASSIDNPPGAKNIQYF
TGTGCCAGTAGTATAGATAATCCGCCCGGAGCCAAAAACATTCAGTACTTC
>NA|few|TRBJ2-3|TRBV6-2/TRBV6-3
CASSSGPSQYF
TGTGCCAGCAGTTCCGGACCCTCGCAGTATTTT
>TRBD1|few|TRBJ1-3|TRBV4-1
CASSQGDSTGNTIYF
TGCGCCAGCAGCCAAGGGGACAGCACTGGAAACACCATATATTTT
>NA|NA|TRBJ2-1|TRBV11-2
CASSPWHEQFF
TGTGCCAGCAGCCCTTGGCATGAGCAGTTCTTC
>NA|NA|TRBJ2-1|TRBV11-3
CASSLGYAYNEQFF
TGTGCCAGCAGCTTAGGGTACGCCTACAATGAGCAGTTCTTC
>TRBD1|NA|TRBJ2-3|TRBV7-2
CASSRDRGRTDTQYF
TGTGCCAGCAGCCGGGACAGGGGGCGAACAGATACGCAGTATTTT
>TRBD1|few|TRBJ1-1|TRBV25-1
CASSAVPGQGADSTEAFF
TGTGCCAGCAGTGCGGTACCGGGACAGGGGGCCGACAGCACTGAAGCTTTCTTT
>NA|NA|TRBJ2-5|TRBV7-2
CASNPQPGLSGETQYF
TGTGCCAGCAACCCCCAACCGGGACTTTCGGGAGAGACCCAGTACTTC
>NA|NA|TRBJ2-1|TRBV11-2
CASSFYGRGYNEQFF
TGTGCCAGCAGCTTTTACGGGAGAGGCTACAATGAGCAGTTCTTC
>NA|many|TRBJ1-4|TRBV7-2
CASSTGRSRNEKLFF
TGTGCCAGCAGCACCGGACGGAGCCGAAATGAAAAACTGTTTTTT
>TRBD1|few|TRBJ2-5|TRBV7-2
CASRRTGGVGETQYF
TGTGCCAGCAGAAGGACAGGGGGCGTCGGAGAGACCCAGTACTTC
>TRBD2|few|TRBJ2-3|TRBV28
CASNPSGSPTDTQYF
TGTGCCAGCAACCCTAGCGGGAGTCCCACAGATACGCAGTATTTT
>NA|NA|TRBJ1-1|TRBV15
CATSRNRVNTEAFF
TGTGCCACCAGCAGGAACAGGGTGAACACTGAAGCTTTCTTT
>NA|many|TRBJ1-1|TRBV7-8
CASSRVDRIATEAFF
TGTGCCAGCAGCCGCGTCGACAGGATTGCCACTGAAGCTTTCTTT
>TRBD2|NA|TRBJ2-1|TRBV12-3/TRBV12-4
CASTTWLAGFYEQFF
TGTGCCAGCACTACGTGGCTAGCGGGTTTCTATGAGCAGTTCTTC
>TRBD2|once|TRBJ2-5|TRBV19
CASSNGLVETQYF
TGTGCCAGTAGTAACGGACTAGTTGAGACCCAGTACTTC
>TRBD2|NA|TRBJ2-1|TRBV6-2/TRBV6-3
CASSFLYETSGAYNEQFF
TGTGCCAGCAGTTTCCTATACGAGACTAGCGGAGCCTACAATGAGCAGTTCTTC
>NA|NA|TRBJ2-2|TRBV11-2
CASSPGSIGSGELFF
TGTGCCAGCAGCCCAGGAAGTATCGGGTCCGGGGAGCTGTTTTTT
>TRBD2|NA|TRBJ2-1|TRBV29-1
CSVGSAGAYDEQFF
TGCAGCGTTGGCTCGGCGGGAGCCTACGATGAGCAGTTCTTC
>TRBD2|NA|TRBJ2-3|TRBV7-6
CASSPPFSGTTDTQYF
TGTGCCAGCAGCCCCCCTTTTAGCGGGACCACAGATACGCAGTATTTT
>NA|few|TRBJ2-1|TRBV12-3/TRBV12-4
CASGARGLSAADEQFF
TGTGCCAGCGGTGCTAGAGGACTATCCGCCGCCGATGAGCAGTTCTTC
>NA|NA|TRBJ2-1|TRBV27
CASSLSSGLTEQFF
TGTGCCAGCAGTTTATCGTCAGGGCTCACTGAGCAGTTCTTC
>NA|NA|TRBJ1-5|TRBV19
CASSITGDHQPQHF
TGTGCCAGTAGTATTACGGGGGACCATCAGCCCCAGCATTTT
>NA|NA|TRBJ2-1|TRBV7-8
CASSSTQVGNEQFF
TGTGCCAGCAGCTCGACCCAGGTAGGCAATGAGCAGTTCTTC
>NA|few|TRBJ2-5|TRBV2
CASSEKRETQYF
TGTGCCAGCAGTGAGAAGAGGGAGACCCAGTACTTC
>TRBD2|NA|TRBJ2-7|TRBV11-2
CASSLPGFSGRETF
TGTGCCAGCAGCTTACCCGGTTTTAGCGGGAGGGAGACCTTC
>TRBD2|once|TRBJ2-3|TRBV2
CASRYPGGGNTQYF
TGTGCCAGCCGTTATCCGGGGGGGGGAAATACGCAGTATTTT
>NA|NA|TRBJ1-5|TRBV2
CASSPVTDQPQHF
TGTGCCAGCAGCCCCGTTACTGATCAGCCCCAGCATTTT
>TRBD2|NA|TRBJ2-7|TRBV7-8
CASSSGTSGRGEQYF
TGTGCCAGCAGCTCAGGGACTAGCGGGAGGGGGGAGCAGTACTTC
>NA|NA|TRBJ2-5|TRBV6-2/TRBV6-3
CASTGGARGLQETQYF
TGTGCCAGCACCGGAGGGGCCAGGGGTTTGCAAGAGACCCAGTACTTC
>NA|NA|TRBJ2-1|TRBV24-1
CATSDLTTGSSYNEQFF
TGTGCCACCAGTGATCTAACTACAGGGAGCTCCTACAATGAGCAGTTCTTC
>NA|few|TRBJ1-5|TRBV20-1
CSAKRQAQWPQHF
TGCAGTGCTAAAAGACAGGCCCAATGGCCCCAGCATTTT
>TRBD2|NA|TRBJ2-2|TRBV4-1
CASSHISGLVGVGELFF
TGCGCCAGCAGCCACATCTCGGGACTAGTTGGGGTCGGGGAGCTGTTTTTT
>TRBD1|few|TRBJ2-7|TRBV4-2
CASSQLHPGQGSNEQYF
TGTGCCAGCAGCCAGCTTCACCCGGGACAGGGATCGAACGAGCAGTACTTC
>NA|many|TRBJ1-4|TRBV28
CASRDSGNEKLFF
TGTGCCAGCAGGGACAGCGGGAATGAAAAACTGTTTTTT
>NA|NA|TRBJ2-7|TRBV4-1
CASSQGVGQRIPPYEQYF
TGCGCCAGCAGCCAAGGAGTGGGACAACGTATACCCCCCTACGAGCAGTACTTC
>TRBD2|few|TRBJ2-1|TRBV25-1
CASSEFGLAGYNEQFF
TGTGCCAGCAGTGAATTTGGACTAGCGGGATACAATGAGCAGTTCTTC
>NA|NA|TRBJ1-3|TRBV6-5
CASSYSTRVAGNTIYF
TGTGCCAGCAGTTACTCGACTAGGGTGGCCGGAAACACCATATATTTT
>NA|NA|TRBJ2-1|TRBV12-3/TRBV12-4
CASAGTGYNEQFF
TGTGCCAGCGCTGGGACTGGATACAATGAGCAGTTCTTC
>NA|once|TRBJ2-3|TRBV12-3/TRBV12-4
CASSTTTWTARPDTRYF
TGTGCCAGCAGTACAACGACATGGACGGCCCGGCCGGATACGCGGTATTTT
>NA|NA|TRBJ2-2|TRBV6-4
CASSDSSSTGELFF
TGTGCCAGCAGTGACTCGAGCAGCACCGGGGAGCTGTTTTTT
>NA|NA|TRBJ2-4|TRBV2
CASSESIAKNIQYF
TGTGCCAGCAGTGAATCGATAGCCAAAAACATTCAGTACTTC
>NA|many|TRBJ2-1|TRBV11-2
CASSLEKRSRDEQFF
TGTGCCAGCAGCTTAGAGAAAAGGTCCCGGGATGAGCAGTTCTTC
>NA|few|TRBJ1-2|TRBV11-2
CASSSRQANYGYTF
TGTGCCAGCAGCTCCAGACAGGCCAACTATGGCTACACCTTC
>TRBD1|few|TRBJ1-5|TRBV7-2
CASSYLGQGVWGYSNQPQHF
TGTGCCAGCAGCTACCTCGGACAGGGGGTATGGGGGTATAGCAATCAGCCCCAGCATTTT
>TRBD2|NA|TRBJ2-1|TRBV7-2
CASSGLAGAGENEQFF
TGTGCCAGCAGCGGACTAGCGGGAGCGGGAGAGAATGAGCAGTTCTTC
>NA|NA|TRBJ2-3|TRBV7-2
CASSPLVPTDTQYF
TGTGCCAGCAGTCCACTAGTACCCACAGATACGCAGTATTTT
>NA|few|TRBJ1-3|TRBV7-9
CASSVTSGNTIYF
TGTGCCAGCAGCGTGACCTCTGGAAACACCATATATTTT
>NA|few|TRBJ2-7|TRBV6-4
CASSEFTGYEQYF
TGTGCCAGCAGCGAATTCACAGGCTACGAGCAGTACTTC
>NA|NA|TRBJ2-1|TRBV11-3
CASSPMDPGSEQFF
TGTGCCAGCAGCCCAATGGACCCGGGGAGTGAGCAGTTCTTC
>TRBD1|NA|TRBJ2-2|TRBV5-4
CASSVGTGGGNTGELFF
TGTGCCAGCAGCGTAGGAACAGGGGGTGGGAACACCGGGGAGCTGTTTTTT
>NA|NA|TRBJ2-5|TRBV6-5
CASSYRTEETQYF
TGTGCCAGCAGTTATAGGACAGAAGAGACCCAGTACTTC
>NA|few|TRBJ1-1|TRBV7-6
CASSPAPELNTEAFF
TGTGCCAGCAGCCCAGCCCCAGAGCTGAACACTGAAGCTTTCTTT
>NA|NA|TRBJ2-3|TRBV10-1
CASSESGVGDTQYF
TGCGCCAGCAGTGAATCGGGAGTAGGGGATACGCAGTATTTT
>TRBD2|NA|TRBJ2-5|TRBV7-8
CASSFALAGVETQYF
TGTGCCAGCAGCTTTGCGCTAGCGGGAGTAGAGACCCAGTACTTC
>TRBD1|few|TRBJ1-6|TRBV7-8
CASSPGTGQNSPLHF
TGTGCCAGCAGCCCCGGGACAGGGCAAAATTCACCCCTCCACTTT
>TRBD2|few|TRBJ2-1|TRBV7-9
CASSIRASGNNEQFF
TGTGCCAGCAGCATTAGGGCTAGCGGGAACAATGAGCAGTTCTTC
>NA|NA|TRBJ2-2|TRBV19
CASSILGGTNTGELFF
TGTGCCAGTAGTATCCTTGGGGGTACAAACACCGGGGAGCTGTTTTTT